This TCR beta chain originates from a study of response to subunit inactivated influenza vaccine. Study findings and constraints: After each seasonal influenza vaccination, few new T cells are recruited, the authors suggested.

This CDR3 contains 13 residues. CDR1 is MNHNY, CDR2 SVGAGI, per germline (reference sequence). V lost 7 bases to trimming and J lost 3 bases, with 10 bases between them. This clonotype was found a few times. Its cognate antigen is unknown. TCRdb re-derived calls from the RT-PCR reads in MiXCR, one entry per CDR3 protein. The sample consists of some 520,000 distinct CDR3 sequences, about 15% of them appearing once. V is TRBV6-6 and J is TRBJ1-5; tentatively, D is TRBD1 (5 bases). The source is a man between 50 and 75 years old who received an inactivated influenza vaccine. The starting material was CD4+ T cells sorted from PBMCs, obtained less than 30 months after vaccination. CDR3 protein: CASNFRDNQPQHF. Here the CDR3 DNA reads TGTGCCAGCAATTTCAGGGACAATCAGCCCCAGCATTTT.